The 9 T cell receptor beta chains reported below all come from one sample, sequenced in a study of beta chain features in type 1 diabetes. Study results and limitations: Among all four CD4+ subsets, Type 1 diabetes patients had TCRB CDR3s that were moderately but significantly shorter.

The entirety of the isolated RNA underwent reverse transcription, so expressed TCRB transcripts were sequenced. Data came from immunoSEQ multiplex PCR; TCRdb stores just in-frame clones and leaves some out. Of about 99,000 clones in the sample, roughly 28% were seen once. These receptors lack a known antigen. Specimen: central memory CD4+ T cells from blood. These receptors were obtained from a young woman with type 1 diabetes.

The rearrangement joins TRBV2 to TRBJ2-1; D may be TRBD2 (5 bases). V dropped 6 bases and J dropped 0 bases, with 12 bases sitting between them. Germline CDR1 SNHLY, CDR2 FYNNEI. CDR3 length: 15 residues. The CDR3 reads CASRARGSSYNEQFF. CDR3 nucleotides: TGTGCCAGCAGAGCCCGGGGAAGCTCCTACAATGAGCAGTTCTTC.

This clone was seen only a few times. The chain has TRBV30 and TRBJ2-1; 9 bases are shared with TRBD1. After removal of 2 bases from V and 7 bases from J, the junction contained 6 bases not matched to a gene. The germline gives CDR1 GTSNPN, CDR2 SVGIG (reference sequence). The CDR3 consists of 14 residues. The CDR3 DNA sequence: TGTGCCTGGAGTTACGGGACAGGGTGGAATGAGCAGTTCTTC. It specifies CAWSYGTGWNEQFF.

The chain recombines TRBV30 with TRBJ2-3; TRBD2 matches 16 bases. From germline, CDR1 is GTSNPN and CDR2 SVGIG (reference sequence). CDR3 length: 17 residues. J gave up 11 bases and V 2 bases, and 13 bases lay outside the gene matches. The CDR3 sequence: CAWSFQMGLAGGPRQYF. The CDR3 DNA is TGTGCCTGGAGTTTCCAGATGGGACTAGCGGGAGGGCCGAGGCAGTATTTT.

V usage is TRBV19 and J usage is TRBJ2-1; 10 bases are shared with TRBD2. Per germline, CDR1 LNHDA and CDR2 SQIVND (reference sequence). This CDR3 is 16 amino acids long. With 5 bases clipped from V and 5 bases from J, the junction kept 9 bases outside the gene matches. The CDR3 is CASSHLAGAGDNEQFF. The DNA for the CDR3 is TGTGCCAGTAGTCACCTAGCGGGAGCAGGAGACAATGAGCAGTTCTTC.

The chain couples TRBV15 to TRBJ2-5; no definite D call. CDR1 and CDR2 from the germline V gene are LNHNV and YYDKDF (reference sequence). V shed 0 bases and J shed 3 bases, with 8 bases lying between them. The CDR3 extends over 14 amino acids. The DNA for the CDR3 is TGTGCCACCAGCAGAGATTATGCGGAAGAGACCCAGTACTTC. Encoded protein: CATSRDYAEETQYF.

This clone was counted between two and nine times. V is TRBV2 and J is TRBJ2-7; 8 bases match TRBD1. V gave up 6 bases and J gave up 6 bases; unmatched junction bases: 10. The germline gives CDR1 SNHLY, CDR2 FYNNEI. There are 14 residues in the CDR3. CDR3 nucleotide sequence: TGTGCCAGCAGAGCTACAGGGGGGACAGGCGAGCAGTACTTC. Translating gives CASRATGGTGEQYF. The full variable domain, rest sourced from reference TRBV2 and TRBJ2-7, is EPEVTQTPSHQVTQMGQEVILRCVPISNHLYFYWYRQILGQKVEFLVSFYNNEISEKSEIFDDQFSVERPDGSNFTLKIRSTKLEDSAMYFCASRATGGTGEQYFGPGTRLTVT.

A few counts support this clone. This sequence joins TRBV18 and TRBJ1-1; D remains ambiguous. CDR3 length: 14 amino acids. Trimming stripped 5 bases from V and 3 bases from J, with 13 bases between. Germline loops: CDR1 KGHSH, CDR2 LQKENI. In DNA form, the CDR3 reads TGTGCCAGCTCAGGAGGCCAGGCAGACACTGAAGCTTTCTTT. Translated, it gives CASSGGQADTEAFF.

This clone was seen only a few times. The chain links TRBV28 to TRBJ2-2, with D possibly TRBD1 on 6 matching bases. In germline, CDR1 is MDHEN, CDR2 SYDVKM. CDR3 length: 16 residues. V was clipped by 7 bases and J by 0 bases, with 15 bases between them. CDR3 residues: CASTTQTGSNTGELFF. The CDR3 DNA reads TGTGCCAGCACTACCCAGACAGGCTCGAACACCGGGGAGCTGTTTTTT.

As regards this clone: The junction differs from germline at one of its ends, possibly a read error. The CDR3 DNA sequence: TGTGCCAGCAGCGAAGGGATAACATCCGTCGGGTACAATGAGCAGTTCTTC. Its translation is CASSEGITSVGYNEQFF. The chain combines TRBV6-1 with TRBJ2-1; D is uncertain. In germline, CDR1 is MNHNS, CDR2 SASEGT. The CDR3 is 17 amino acids.